A selection of T cell receptor beta chains follows, all from one sample in a study of somatic mutations in cytotoxic T cells in rheumatoid arthritis. The assay was immunoSEQ multiplex PCR, and TCRdb's table has in-frame clones only and misses some. In the table there are 9,500 to 15,000 clones, roughly 80% of which are singletons. The source material was CD8+ T cells sorted from blood. Source of these receptors: a woman aged 55-75 years in good health. CDR3s include the opening cysteine and the closing phenylalanine or tryptophan. D genes are given only for firm matches. Rows may omit the clone size; those that give it use once, few, many or a size class.

.	.	TRBV28	TRBJ2-1	TGTGCCAGCAGTACGGTAAGCTCCTACAATGAGCAGTTCTTC	CASSTVSSYNEQFF
.	.	TRBV30	TRBJ1-1	TGTGCCTGGAACCTGGGGGGGGCAGATGAAGCTTTCTTT	CAWNLGGADEAFF
.	.	TRBV28	TRBJ2-3	TGTGCCAGCAGTCCCGACGGAGTCAGCACAGATACGCAGTATTTT	CASSPDGVSTDTQYF
.	.	TRBV12-2	TRBJ1-1	TGTGCAAGTCGCTTGCCACCACCACGCAGGCCCCTGAACACTGAAGCTTTCTTT	CASRLPPPRRPLNTEAFF
TRBD2	.	TRBV18	TRBJ2-2	TGTGCCAGCTCACCTCTTTCTCTTGGCGGGGGAGAAACGAACACCGGGGAGCTGTTTTTT	CASSPLSLGGGETNTGELFF
.	.	TRBV6-7	TRBJ1-5	TGTGCCAGCAGTTACAGCCACGGGCAGCCCCAGCATTTT	CASSYSHGQPQHF
.	.	TRBV10-3	TRBJ2-1	TGTGCCAGCCAAGCGGACTCCTACAATGAGCAGTTCTTC	CASQADSYNEQFF
TRBD1	.	TRBV30	TRBJ2-1	TGTGCCTGGCTCCCCTACAGGGGCCCCTACAATGAGCAGTTCTTC	CAWLPYRGPYNEQFF
TRBD2	.	TRBV27	TRBJ2-1	TGTGCCAGCAGAGAGTCCGGGACTAGGGCTTACAATGAGCAGTTCTTC	CASRESGTRAYNEQFF
TRBD1	.	TRBV9	TRBJ1-6	TGTGCCAGCAGCCGACAGGGGGGAAATTCACCCCTCCACTTT	CASSRQGGNSPLHF
TRBD1	.	TRBV9	TRBJ2-7	TGTGCCAGCAGCGACGCCGGGACAGGGGGTGAGGAGCAGTACTTC	CASSDAGTGGEEQYF
TRBD1	.	TRBV30	TRBJ2-3	TGTGCCTGGAGTCCCGGGACAGCTAGCACAGATACGCAGTATTTT	CAWSPGTASTDTQYF
.	.	TRBV29-1	TRBJ2-1	TGCAGCGTCGGGATGTACAATGAGCAGTTCTTC	CSVGMYNEQFF
TRBD1	.	TRBV20-1	TRBJ1-2	TGCAGTGGGGTAGGGGGCGAAGGCTACACCTTC	CSGVGGEGYTF
TRBD2	.	TRBV27	TRBJ2-7	TGTGCCAGCGCTGGACTAGCGGGGGTCTCCTACGAGCAGTACTTC	CASAGLAGVSYEQYF
.	few	TRBV4-1	TRBJ1-6	TGCGCCAGCCGAGGCGAGACCTATAATTCACCCCTCCACTTT	CASRGETYNSPLHF
.	.	TRBV7-9	TRBJ1-1	TGTGCCAGCAGCTTAGACCTTCAGGGAAGCACTGAAGCTTTCTTT	CASSLDLQGSTEAFF
.	.	TRBV7-2	TRBJ1-1	TGTGCCAGCAGCCCCGACAGTGCCACTGAAGCTTTCTTT	CASSPDSATEAFF
TRBD2	.	TRBV28	TRBJ2-7	TGTGCCAGCAGTCCCGGACTAGCGGGGGGACCGTACGAGCAGTACTTC	CASSPGLAGGPYEQYF
.	.	TRBV27	TRBJ2-1	TGTGCCAGCAGTTTCGGGGGAAGCTCCTACAATGAGCAGTTCTTC	CASSFGGSSYNEQFF
TRBD1	.	TRBV19	TRBJ1-5	TGTGCCAGTAAGGACAGGGGCGGGCAGCCCCAGCATTTT	CASKDRGGQPQHF
.	.	TRBV27	TRBJ2-3	TGTGCCAGCAGTTTCCGGGGAGATACGCAGTATTTT	CASSFRGDTQYF
.	.	TRBV18	TRBJ1-1	TGTGCCAGCTCCTACCCAGGGTTTAATGAAGCTTTCTTT	CASSYPGFNEAFF
.	.	TRBV20-1	TRBJ2-5	TGCAGTGCTAGAGTAGTGGAGACCCAGTACTTC	CSARVVETQYF
TRBD1	once	TRBV29-1	TRBJ2-1	TGCAGCGTTGAGTGGACAGGGGTCGAGCAGTTCTTC	CSVEWTGVEQFF